A selection of T cell receptor beta chains follows, all from one sample in a study of T cell responses to AZD1222 COVID-19 vaccine. Sequenced by immunoSEQ multiplex PCR; TCRdb stores in-frame clones only, minus some. Of around 110,000 clones in the sample, around 90% were seen once. The starting material was peripheral blood, obtained 28 days after the second AZD1222 dose. Receptors were obtained from an adult who received the AZD1222 COVID-19 vaccine. The CDR3 runs from the conserved cysteine through the conserved F or W. The D gene is left open where the match is weak. The listing skips clone size in some rows; elsewhere it reads once, few, many or a size class.

v_call: TRBV7-2
clone_size: NA
j_call: TRBJ1-5
d_call: TRBD1
cdr3_nt: TGTGCCAGCAGCTCCAGGGGGCATCGCAATCAGCCCCAGCATTTT
cdr3_aa: CASSSRGHRNQPQHF

v_call: TRBV7-7
clone_size: once
j_call: TRBJ2-7
d_call: TRBD1
cdr3_nt: TGTGCCAGCAGCTCCGGGACAGGGGTTTTGTACGAGCAGTACTTC
cdr3_aa: CASSSGTGVLYEQYF

v_call: TRBV11-2
clone_size: NA
j_call: TRBJ2-5
d_call: TRBD2
cdr3_nt: TGTGCCAGCAGCTTAGATCTAGCGGGGGGGCAAAAGACCCAGTACTTC
cdr3_aa: CASSLDLAGGQKTQYF

v_call: TRBV6-5
clone_size: NA
j_call: TRBJ1-1
d_call: NA
cdr3_nt: TGTGCCAGCAGTTACTCACGGGGGAACACTGAAGCTTTCTTT
cdr3_aa: CASSYSRGNTEAFF

v_call: TRBV7-8
clone_size: NA
j_call: TRBJ1-4
d_call: TRBD1
cdr3_nt: TGTGCCAGCAGCTTACCGGGACAGGGGTTTTCGGAAAAACTGTTTTTT
cdr3_aa: CASSLPGQGFSEKLFF

v_call: TRBV9
clone_size: NA
j_call: TRBJ1-1
d_call: NA
cdr3_nt: TGTGCCAGCAGCGTGGGGGCCCTGGCTCCCACTGAAGCTTTCTTT
cdr3_aa: CASSVGALAPTEAFF

v_call: TRBV10-2
clone_size: NA
j_call: TRBJ2-3
d_call: NA
cdr3_nt: TGCGCCAGCAGTGACAGGGGGGGCGCAGATACGCAGTATTTT
cdr3_aa: CASSDRGGADTQYF

v_call: TRBV29-1
clone_size: NA
j_call: TRBJ1-5
d_call: NA
cdr3_nt: TGCAGCGTTGAAACGGGCCAGTCAGGTCAGCCCCAGCATTTT
cdr3_aa: CSVETGQSGQPQHF

v_call: TRBV3-1/TRBV3-2
clone_size: NA
j_call: TRBJ2-5
d_call: TRBD2
cdr3_nt: TGTGCCAGCAGCCAAGACTATAGCGGGAGCAGGGTGAAGACCCAGTACTTC
cdr3_aa: CASSQDYSGSRVKTQYF

v_call: TRBV28
clone_size: NA
j_call: TRBJ1-1
d_call: TRBD1
cdr3_nt: TGTGCCAGCAGTCGACAGGGAGCTACGGACACTGAAGCTTTCTTT
cdr3_aa: CASSRQGATDTEAFF

v_call: TRBV7-9
clone_size: NA
j_call: TRBJ1-2
d_call: NA
cdr3_nt: TGTGCCAGCGGGGACTCCCGGAACTATGGCTACACCTTC
cdr3_aa: CASGDSRNYGYTF

v_call: TRBV11-2
clone_size: NA
j_call: TRBJ2-3
d_call: NA
cdr3_nt: TGTGCCAGCAGCCTTGACCCAAGGGTTACAGATACGCAGTATTTT
cdr3_aa: CASSLDPRVTDTQYF

v_call: TRBV5-1
clone_size: once
j_call: TRBJ2-3
d_call: NA
cdr3_nt: TGCGCCAGCAGCTCCGTAATAGTGGGATCCACAGATACGCAGTATTTT
cdr3_aa: CASSSVIVGSTDTQYF

v_call: TRBV5-1
clone_size: once
j_call: TRBJ2-7
d_call: TRBD2
cdr3_nt: TGCGCCAGCAGCTTGGCCGAGAGAATAGCGGGGTTCGGAGAGCAGTACTTC
cdr3_aa: CASSLAERIAGFGEQYF

v_call: TRBV7-9
clone_size: NA
j_call: TRBJ2-7
d_call: NA
cdr3_nt: TGTGCCAGCAGCCCCAAGGCAGCTTACGAGCAGTACTTC
cdr3_aa: CASSPKAAYEQYF